This T cell receptor (beta chain) was captured by sequencing in a study of graft-versus-host responses after intestinal transplantation. Here immunoSEQ multiplex PCR was the method, and the copy in TCRdb shows in-frame clones only, minus some. The sample lists tens of thousands of clones; 91% were seen once. Germline V gene sequence: CDR1 MGHRA, CDR2 YSYEKL. This CDR3 has 13 amino acids. The V and J ends lost 0 bases and 6 bases respectively, with 8 bases between them. The rearrangement links TRBV4-1 to TRBJ1-2; D not resolved. The clonotype was recovered from a human patient who received an intestinal transplant, so some T cells may come from the graft donor. The specimen comprised PBMCs, sampled more than 650 days after intestinal transplant. CDR3 sequence reads: CASSQEGTDGYTF. The CDR3 DNA reads as TGCGCCAGCAGCCAAGAAGGCACAGATGGCTACACCTTC.